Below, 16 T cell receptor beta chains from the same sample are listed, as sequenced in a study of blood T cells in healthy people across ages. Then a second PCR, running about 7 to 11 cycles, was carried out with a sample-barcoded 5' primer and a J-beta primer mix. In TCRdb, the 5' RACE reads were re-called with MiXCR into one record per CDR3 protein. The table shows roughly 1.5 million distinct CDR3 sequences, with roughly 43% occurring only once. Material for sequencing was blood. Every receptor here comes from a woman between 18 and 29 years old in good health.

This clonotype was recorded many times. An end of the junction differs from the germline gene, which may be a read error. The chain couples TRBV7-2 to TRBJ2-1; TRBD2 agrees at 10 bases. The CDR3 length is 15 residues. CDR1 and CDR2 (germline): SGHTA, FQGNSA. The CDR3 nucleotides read TGTGCCAGCAGATTAGCGGGAGGTTCCTACAATGAGCAGTTCTTC. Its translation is CASRLAGGSYNEQFF.

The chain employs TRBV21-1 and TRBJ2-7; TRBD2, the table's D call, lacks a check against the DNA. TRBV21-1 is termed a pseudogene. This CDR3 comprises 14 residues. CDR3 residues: CASSRRAATYEQYF. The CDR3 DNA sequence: TGTGCCAGCAGCAGGAGGGCTGCCACCTACGAGCAGTACTTC.

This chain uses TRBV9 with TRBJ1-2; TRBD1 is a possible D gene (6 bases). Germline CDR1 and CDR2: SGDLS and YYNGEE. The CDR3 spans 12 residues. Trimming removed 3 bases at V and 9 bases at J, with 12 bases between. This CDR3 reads CASSGGRNSYTF. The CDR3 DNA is TGTGCCAGCAGCGGGGGGCGGAATAGCTACACCTTC.

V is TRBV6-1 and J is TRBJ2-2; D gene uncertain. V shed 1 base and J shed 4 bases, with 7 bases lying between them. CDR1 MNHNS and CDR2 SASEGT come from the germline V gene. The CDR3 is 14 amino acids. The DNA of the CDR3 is TGTGCCAGCAGTGAAGTGGACCTCACCGGGGAGCTGTTTTTT. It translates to CASSEVDLTGELFF.

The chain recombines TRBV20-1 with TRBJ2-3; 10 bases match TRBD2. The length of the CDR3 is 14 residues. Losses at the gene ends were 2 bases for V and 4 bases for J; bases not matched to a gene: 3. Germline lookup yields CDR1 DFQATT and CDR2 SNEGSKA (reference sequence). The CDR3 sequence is CSARNSGRADTQYF. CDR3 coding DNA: TGCAGTGCTAGAAACAGCGGGAGGGCAGATACGCAGTATTTT.

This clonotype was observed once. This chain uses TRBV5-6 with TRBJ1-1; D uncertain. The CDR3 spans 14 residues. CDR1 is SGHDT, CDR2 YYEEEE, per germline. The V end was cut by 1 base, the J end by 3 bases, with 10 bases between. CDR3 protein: CASSLTRAYTEAFF. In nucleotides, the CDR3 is TGTGCCAGCAGCTTGACTCGGGCGTACACTGAAGCTTTCTTT.

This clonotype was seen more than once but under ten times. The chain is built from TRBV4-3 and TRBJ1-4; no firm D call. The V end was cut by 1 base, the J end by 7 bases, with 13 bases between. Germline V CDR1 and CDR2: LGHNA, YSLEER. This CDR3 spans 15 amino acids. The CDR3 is CASSQGVVGGEKLFF. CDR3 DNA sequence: TGCGCCAGCAGCCAAGGCGTAGTGGGAGGTGAAAAACTGTTTTTT.

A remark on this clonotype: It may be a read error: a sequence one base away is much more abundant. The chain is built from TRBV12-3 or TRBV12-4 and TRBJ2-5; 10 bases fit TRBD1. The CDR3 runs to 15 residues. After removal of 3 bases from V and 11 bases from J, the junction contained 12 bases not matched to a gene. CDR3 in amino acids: CASSFGQGGTNEQYF. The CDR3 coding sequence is TGTGCCAGCAGTTTCGGACAGGGGGGCACCAATGAGCAGTACTTC.

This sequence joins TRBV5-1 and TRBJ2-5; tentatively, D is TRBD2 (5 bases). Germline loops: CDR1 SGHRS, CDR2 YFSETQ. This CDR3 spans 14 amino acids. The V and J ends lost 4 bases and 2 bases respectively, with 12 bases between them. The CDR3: CASSPRVEQETQYF. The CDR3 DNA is TGCGCCAGCAGCCCGCGGGTCGAACAAGAGACCCAGTACTTC.

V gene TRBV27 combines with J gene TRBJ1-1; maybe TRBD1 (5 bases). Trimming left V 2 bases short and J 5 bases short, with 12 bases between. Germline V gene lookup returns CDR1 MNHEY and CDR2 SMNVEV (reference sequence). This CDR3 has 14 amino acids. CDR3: CASSLQGSVTEAFF. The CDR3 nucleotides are TGTGCCAGCAGTTTACAGGGTTCGGTGACTGAAGCTTTCTTT.

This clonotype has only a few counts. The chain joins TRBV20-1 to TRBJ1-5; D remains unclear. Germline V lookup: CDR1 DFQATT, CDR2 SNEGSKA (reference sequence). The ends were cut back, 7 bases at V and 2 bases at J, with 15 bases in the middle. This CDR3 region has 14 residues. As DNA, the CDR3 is TGCAGTGGATTTAGAGGGATGGGCAATCAGCCCCAGCATTTT. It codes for CSGFRGMGNQPQHF.

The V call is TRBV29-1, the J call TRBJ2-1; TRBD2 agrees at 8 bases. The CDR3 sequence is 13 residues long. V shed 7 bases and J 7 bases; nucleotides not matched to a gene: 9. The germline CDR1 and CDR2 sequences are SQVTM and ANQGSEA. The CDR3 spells CSAGRGARNEQFF. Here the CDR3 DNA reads TGCAGCGCAGGGCGGGGGGCGCGGAATGAGCAGTTCTTC.

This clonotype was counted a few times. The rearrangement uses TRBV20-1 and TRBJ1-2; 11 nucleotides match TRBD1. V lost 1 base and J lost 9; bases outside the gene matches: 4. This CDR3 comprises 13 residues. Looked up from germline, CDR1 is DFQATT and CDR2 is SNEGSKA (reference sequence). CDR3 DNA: TGCAGTGCTAGAGGGGACAGGGGGAATCGCTACACCTTC. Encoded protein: CSARGDRGNRYTF.

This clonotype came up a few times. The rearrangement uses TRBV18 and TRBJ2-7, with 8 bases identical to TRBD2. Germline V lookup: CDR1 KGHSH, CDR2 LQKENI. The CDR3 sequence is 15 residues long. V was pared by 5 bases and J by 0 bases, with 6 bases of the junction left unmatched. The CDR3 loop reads CASSYLAGNSYEQYF. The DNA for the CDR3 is TGTGCCAGCTCATATTTAGCGGGAAACTCCTACGAGCAGTACTTC.

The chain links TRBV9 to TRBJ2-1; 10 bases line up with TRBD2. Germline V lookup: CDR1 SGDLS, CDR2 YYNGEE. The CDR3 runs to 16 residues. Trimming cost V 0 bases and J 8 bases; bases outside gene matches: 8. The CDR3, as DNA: TGTGCCAGCAGCGTAGAGAATAGCGGGGGGTTCGATGAGCAGTTCTTC. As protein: CASSVENSGGFDEQFF.

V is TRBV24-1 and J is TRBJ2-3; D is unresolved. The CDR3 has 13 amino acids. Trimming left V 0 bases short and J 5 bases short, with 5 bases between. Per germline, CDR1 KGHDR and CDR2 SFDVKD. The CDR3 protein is CATSDLQKDTQYF. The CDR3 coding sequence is TGTGCCACCAGTGATTTGCAAAAAGATACGCAGTATTTT.